This T cell receptor beta chain was sequenced in a study of T cells in Graves' hyperthyroidism and ophthalmopathy. The sample holds a few counts of this clonotype. A much larger clone lies a single base off, so this may be a read error. Researchers took RNA transcripts and amplified the TCR beta CDR3 regions from them. The TCR CDR3 was amplified in a first-round RT-PCR using the HTBI primer set. In TCRdb, the multiplex PCR reads were re-called with MiXCR into one record per CDR3 protein. Here the sample spans about 560,000 distinct CDR3 sequences, 16% being singletons. This CDR3 comprises 13 residues. CDR1 is DFQATT and CDR2 is SNEGSKA in the germline V gene (reference sequence). Exclusion criteria comprised uncontrolled infection, other autoimmune disease, pregnancy or lactation.

The rearrangement joins TRBV20-1 to TRBJ1-5; the D is unclear. The material sequenced was blood. This TCR derives from a woman under 30 with Graves' hyperthyroidism. The CDR3, as DNA: TGCAGCGTGTTGGAACATAGCAATCAGCCCCGGCATTTT. Encoded protein: CSVLEHSNQPRHF.